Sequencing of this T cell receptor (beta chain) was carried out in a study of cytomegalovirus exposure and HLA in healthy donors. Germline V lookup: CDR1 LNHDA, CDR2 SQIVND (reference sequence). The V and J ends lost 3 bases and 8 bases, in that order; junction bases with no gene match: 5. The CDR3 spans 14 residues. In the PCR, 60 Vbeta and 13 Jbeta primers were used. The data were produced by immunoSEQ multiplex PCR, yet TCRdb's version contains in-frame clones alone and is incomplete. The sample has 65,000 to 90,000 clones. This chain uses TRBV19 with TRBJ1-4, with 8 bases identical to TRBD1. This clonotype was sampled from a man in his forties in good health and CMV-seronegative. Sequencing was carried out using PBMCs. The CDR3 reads CASSIPTGEEKLFF. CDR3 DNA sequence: TGTGCCAGTAGTATCCCGACAGGGGAGGAAAAACTGTTTTTT.